The 21 T cell receptor beta chains below all came from one sample that was sequenced in a study of cytomegalovirus exposure and HLA in healthy donors. The PCR was carried out with 60 Vbeta primers and 13 Jbeta primers. Clones were read by immunoSEQ multiplex PCR, and TCRdb kept only the in-frame ones, dropping some. Among over 150,000 clones, roughly 80% were seen once, and the ten largest hold approximately 13%. The specimen sequenced was PBMCs. These receptors were taken from a woman aged 45-59 years in good health and CMV-seropositive.

This clone was detected a few times. The gene calls are TRBV11-2 and TRBJ2-3; D not certain. The CDR3 sequence is 12 residues long. V lost 0 bases to trimming and J lost 10 bases, with 8 bases between them. CDR1 and CDR2 from the germline V gene are SGHAT and FQNNGV. For the CDR3, the DNA is TGTGCCAGCAGCTTAGATTGGCAGGCGCAGTATTTT. It codes for CASSLDWQAQYF.

This chain uses TRBV2 with TRBJ1-2; maybe TRBD1 (5 bases). There are 13 residues in the CDR3. In germline, CDR1 is SNHLY, CDR2 FYNNEI. The V end lost 2 bases, the J end lost 3 bases, and 7 bases lay between the germline ends. DNA for the CDR3: TGTGCCAGCAGTGAACAAGGGGACTATGGCTACACCTTC. It is translated as CASSEQGDYGYTF.

This clone was detected only once. The chain recombines TRBV15 with TRBJ1-4; 7 bases agree with TRBD1. The CDR3 extends over 18 amino acids. The V and J ends lost 4 bases and 0 bases, in that order; junction bases with no gene match: 11. Germline V lookup: CDR1 LNHNV, CDR2 YYDKDF (reference sequence). CDR3: CATSTTGTVFATNEKLFF. The CDR3 DNA follows: TGTGCCACCAGCACGACCGGGACAGTCTTTGCAACTAATGAAAAACTGTTTTTT. Supplemented by reference TRBV15 and TRBJ1-4, the full variable domain reads DAMVIQNPRYQVTQFGKPVTLSCSQTLNHNVMYWYQQKSSQAPKLLFHYYDKDFNNEADTPDNFQSRRPNTSFCFLDIRSPGLGDTAMYLCATSTTGTVFATNEKLFFGSGTQLSVL.

The chain carries TRBV5-5 and TRBJ2-7; tentatively, D is TRBD2 (6 bases). The CDR3 totals 12 residues. Germline V gene sequence: CDR1 SGHKS, CDR2 YYEKEE (reference sequence). V shed 2 bases and J shed 4 bases, with 7 bases lying between them. The CDR3 is CASSFSGYEQYF. In DNA form, the CDR3 reads TGTGCCAGCAGCTTTAGCGGATACGAGCAGTACTTC.

This clone turned up a few times. This chain uses TRBV27 with TRBJ1-3, with 7 positions matching TRBD1. Trimming took 0 bases from V and 2 from J; bases not matched to a gene: 4. The CDR3 covers 16 residues. Germline V lookup: CDR1 MNHEY, CDR2 SMNVEV (reference sequence). CDR3 DNA: TGTGCCAGCAGTTTATCCGGGACAGTCCCTGGAAACACCATATATTTT. Amino acid sequence: CASSLSGTVPGNTIYF.

The chain employs TRBV30 and TRBJ2-3; D possibly corresponds to TRBD2 (6 bases). The V gene's germline CDR1 is GTSNPN and CDR2 SVGIG (reference sequence). V gave up 3 bases and J gave up 2 bases, with 12 bases separating them. The CDR3 sequence is 14 residues long. The CDR3 sequence: CAWRYGGNTDTQYF. CDR3 nucleotide sequence: TGTGCCTGGAGGTACGGCGGGAACACAGATACGCAGTATTTT.

The DNA of the CDR3 is TGTGCCAGCAGCCGGACACCGACATCCTACGAGCAGTACTTC. This codes for CASSRTPTSYEQYF. The chain joins TRBV6-4 to TRBJ2-5; D may be TRBD1 (5 bases). The J call is doubtful: the DNA matches TRBJ2-7 better. Germline CDR1 reads MRHNA; CDR2 reads SNTAGT. This CDR3 region has 14 residues.

This clone was recorded once. Germline and junction disagree at one end, which may indicate a read error. The chain joins TRBV27 to TRBJ2-7; the match to TRBD1 covers 9 bases. Per germline, CDR1 MNHEY and CDR2 SMNVEV (reference sequence). This CDR3 comprises 16 residues. The CDR3 reads CTSSLPTGTGLREQYF. The CDR3 nucleotides read TGTACCAGCAGTTTACCTACCGGGACAGGGCTGCGCGAGCAGTACTTC.

This clone has only one observation. The chain couples TRBV5-6 to TRBJ1-6; D is uncertain. V was trimmed by 2 bases and J by 6 bases, leaving 9 bases between them. There are 14 residues in the CDR3. Germline CDR1 reads SGHDT; CDR2 reads YYEEEE. DNA for the CDR3: TGTGCCAGCAGCTTTACAGATTCTAATTCACCCCTCCACTTT. The encoded protein is CASSFTDSNSPLHF.

J is TRBJ2-3 and V is TRBV7-3; D gene ambiguous. CDR1 is SGHTA and CDR2 is FQGTGA in the germline V gene. Trimming shortened V by 0 bases and J by 0 bases, and 7 bases separated the two germline ends. This CDR3 region has 15 residues. Here the CDR3 reads CASSLTSFSTDTQYF. The CDR3 nucleotides read TGTGCCAGCAGCTTAACTTCATTTAGCACAGATACGCAGTATTTT.

The chain uses TRBV2 and TRBJ1-2, with a possible D match to TRBD1 (6 bases). This CDR3 is built from 13 residues. Trimming shortened V by 2 bases and J by 8 bases, and 12 bases separated the two germline ends. Germline assignment: CDR1 SNHLY and CDR2 FYNNEI. The CDR3, as DNA: TGTGCCAGCAGTGAAATCACAGGGCGAGGCTACACCTTC. Its protein product is CASSEITGRGYTF.

This clone was observed a handful of times. The rearrangement links TRBV12-5 to TRBJ2-3, with 11 bases that match TRBD1. The germline V gene has CDR1 LGHNT and CDR2 FRNRAP. The CDR3 is 16 amino acids. Unmatched junction bases numbered 6, after V lost 5 bases and J lost 2 bases. The DNA of the CDR3 is TGTGCTAGTGGTATCCGGGACAGGGGGTACACAGATACGCAGTATTTT. It specifies CASGIRDRGYTDTQYF.

The V gene is TRBV4-2, the J gene TRBJ2-1; maybe TRBD2 (6 bases). This CDR3 has 17 amino acids. V lost 0 bases to trimming and J lost 8 bases, with 20 bases between them. The germline V gene encodes CDR1 LGHNA and CDR2 YNFKEQ. The CDR3, as DNA: TGTGCCAGCAGCCAAGACCCCGGGACTTTCCGTCCGGATGAGCAGTTCTTC. Residues: CASSQDPGTFRPDEQFF.

The chain carries TRBV19 and TRBJ1-2; D not certain. V was pared by 7 bases and J by 4 bases, with 7 bases between. The CDR3 extends over 11 amino acids. Germline assignment: CDR1 LNHDA and CDR2 SQIVND (reference sequence). As DNA, the CDR3 is TGTGCCAGTAAAGCGGGCTATGGCTACACCTTC. Amino acids: CASKAGYGYTF.

This chain joins TRBV6-1 and TRBJ2-5; 8 nucleotides line up with TRBD1. The DNA matches TRBJ2-7 better at its end, which makes the J call doubtful. Looked up from germline, CDR1 is MNHNS and CDR2 is SASEGT. This CDR3 is 15 amino acids long. The CDR3 loop is CASSHQGAQPYEQYF. The CDR3 DNA reads TGTGCCAGCAGTCATCAGGGGGCGCAACCGTACGAGCAGTACTTC.

The chain uses TRBV19 and TRBJ1-1; 8 positions match TRBD1. Germline-derived CDR1 and CDR2 are LNHDA and SQIVND (reference sequence). Germline trimming cut 4 bases from V and 1 base from J; bases unmatched to any gene: 8. The CDR3 is 16 residues long. In DNA form, the CDR3 reads TGTGCCAGTAGTAGGGGACAGGCCCAGGGGAACACTGAAGCTTTCTTT. Protein: CASSRGQAQGNTEAFF.

This rearrangement joins TRBV4-1 to TRBJ1-1; D is undetermined. Germline loops: CDR1 MGHRA, CDR2 YSYEKL. V was trimmed by 5 bases and J by 1 base, leaving 8 bases between them. The CDR3 extends over 13 amino acids. This CDR3 is CASSSTSNTEAFF. Here the CDR3 DNA reads TGCGCCAGCAGCTCGACATCGAACACTGAAGCTTTCTTT.

J is TRBJ1-4 and V is TRBV28, with D possibly TRBD1 on 6 matching bases. This CDR3 has 16 residues. Per the germline V gene, CDR1 is MDHEN and CDR2 is SYDVKM. Trimming took 6 bases from V and 0 from J, leaving 14 bases between them. The DNA of the CDR3 is TGTGCCAGCAGAGCCGCTGGACAGACAACTAATGAAAAACTGTTTTTT. Translated: CASRAAGQTTNEKLFF.

The chain combines TRBV7-3 with TRBJ2-6; no firm D call. Trimming removed 5 bases from V and 0 bases from J, with 14 bases in between. The CDR3 sequence is 17 residues long. Per germline, CDR1 SGHTA and CDR2 FQGTGA. The CDR3 DNA is TGTGCCAGCAGCCCCGGGTATACCAGCTCTGGGGCCAACGTCCTGACTTTC. It encodes CASSPGYTSSGANVLTF.

This clone has a single count. The gene calls are TRBV5-1 and TRBJ2-2, with D perhaps TRBD2 (6 bases). Germline V CDR1 and CDR2: SGHRS, YFSETQ. V gave up 0 bases and J gave up 2 bases, with 20 bases separating them. This CDR3 comprises 19 residues. DNA of the CDR3: TGCGCCAGCAGCTTGGGGAAGGCGTTGGGGACTGGAAACACCGGGGAGCTGTTTTTT. This sequence encodes CASSLGKALGTGNTGELFF.

This chain links TRBV10-3 with TRBJ2-2; TRBD1 matches 7 bases. The CDR3 length is 19 residues. The V gene's germline CDR1 is ENHRY and CDR2 SYGVKD. J lost 4 bases, V lost 9 bases, and 23 bases had no gene match. CDR3 DNA sequence: TGTGCCATTAGAACCCGGGACAGTAAATTCTACGACGGCACCGGGGAGCTGTTTTTT. Residues: CAIRTRDSKFYDGTGELFF.